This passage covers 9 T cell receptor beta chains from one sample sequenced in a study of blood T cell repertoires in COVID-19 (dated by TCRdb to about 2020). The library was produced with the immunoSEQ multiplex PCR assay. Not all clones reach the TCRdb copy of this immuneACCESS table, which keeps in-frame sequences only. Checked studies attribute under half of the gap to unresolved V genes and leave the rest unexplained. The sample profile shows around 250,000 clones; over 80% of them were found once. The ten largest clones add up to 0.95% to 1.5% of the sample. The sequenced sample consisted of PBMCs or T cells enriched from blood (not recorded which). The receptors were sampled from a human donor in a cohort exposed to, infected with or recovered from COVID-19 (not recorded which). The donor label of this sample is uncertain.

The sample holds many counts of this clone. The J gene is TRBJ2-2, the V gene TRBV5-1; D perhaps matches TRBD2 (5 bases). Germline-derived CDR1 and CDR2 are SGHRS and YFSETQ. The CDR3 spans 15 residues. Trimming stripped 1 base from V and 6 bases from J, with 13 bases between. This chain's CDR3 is CASSLWASRAGELFF. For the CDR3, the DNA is TGCGCCAGCAGCTTGTGGGCTAGCCGGGCCGGGGAGCTGTTTTTT.

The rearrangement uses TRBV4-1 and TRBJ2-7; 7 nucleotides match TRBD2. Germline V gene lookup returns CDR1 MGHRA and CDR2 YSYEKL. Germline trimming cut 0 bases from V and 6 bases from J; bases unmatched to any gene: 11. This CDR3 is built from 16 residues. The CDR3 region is CASSQELGRPSGEQYF. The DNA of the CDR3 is TGCGCCAGCAGCCAAGAATTGGGACGGCCTAGCGGCGAGCAGTACTTC.

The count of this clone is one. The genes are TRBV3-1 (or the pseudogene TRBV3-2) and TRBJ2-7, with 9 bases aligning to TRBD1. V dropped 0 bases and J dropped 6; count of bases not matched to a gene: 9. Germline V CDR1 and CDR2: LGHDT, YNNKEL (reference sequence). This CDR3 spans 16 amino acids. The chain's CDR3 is CASSQDVAGTGSEQYF. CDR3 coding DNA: TGTGCCAGCAGCCAAGATGTAGCCGGGACAGGGTCCGAGCAGTACTTC.

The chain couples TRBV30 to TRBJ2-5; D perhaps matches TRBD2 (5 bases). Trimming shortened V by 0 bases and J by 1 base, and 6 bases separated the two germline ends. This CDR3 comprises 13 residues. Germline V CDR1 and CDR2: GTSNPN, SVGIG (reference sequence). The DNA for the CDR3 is TGTGCCTGGAGTGTAGGGAGCCAAGAGACCCAGTACTTC. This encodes CAWSVGSQETQYF.

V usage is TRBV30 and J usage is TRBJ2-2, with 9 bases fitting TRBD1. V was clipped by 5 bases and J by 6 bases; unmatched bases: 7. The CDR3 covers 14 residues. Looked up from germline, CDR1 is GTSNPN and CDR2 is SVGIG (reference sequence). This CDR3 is CAWAGTGHPGELFF. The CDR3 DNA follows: TGTGCCTGGGCCGGGACAGGGCATCCCGGGGAGCTGTTTTTT. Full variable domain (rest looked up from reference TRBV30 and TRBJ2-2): SQTIHQWPATLVQPVGSPLSLECTVEGTSNPNLYWYRQAAGRGLQLLFYSVGIGQISSEVPQNLSASRPQDRQFILSSKKLLLSDSGFYLCAWAGTGHPGELFFGEGSRLTVL.

CDR3 protein: CASGLTDYRLAGGKSPHYEQYF. The CDR3 DNA is TGTGCTAGTGGTTTGACGGACTACCGACTAGCGGGGGGCAAATCCCCACACTACGAGCAGTACTTC. This rearrangement joins TRBV12-5 to TRBJ2-7; 13 bases map to TRBD2. The V gene end was trimmed by 2 bases and the J gene end by 3 bases; junction bases not matched to a gene: 22. The CDR3 consists of 22 residues. Germline V gives CDR1 LGHNT, CDR2 FRNRAP.

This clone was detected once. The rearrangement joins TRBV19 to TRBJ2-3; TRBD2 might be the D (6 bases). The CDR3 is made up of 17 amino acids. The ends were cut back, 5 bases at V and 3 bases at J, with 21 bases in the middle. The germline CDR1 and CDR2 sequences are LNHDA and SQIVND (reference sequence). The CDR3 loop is CASSLLVGRGTTDTQYF. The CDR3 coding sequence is TGTGCCAGTAGTTTGCTAGTTGGACGAGGGACTACAGATACGCAGTATTTT.

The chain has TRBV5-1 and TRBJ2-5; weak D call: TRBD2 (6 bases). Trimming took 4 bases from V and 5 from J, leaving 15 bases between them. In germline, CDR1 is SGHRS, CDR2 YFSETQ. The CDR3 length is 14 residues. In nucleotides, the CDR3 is TGCGCCAGCAGCCAAAAGACTAGTCCGGAGACCCAGTACTTC. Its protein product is CASSQKTSPETQYF.

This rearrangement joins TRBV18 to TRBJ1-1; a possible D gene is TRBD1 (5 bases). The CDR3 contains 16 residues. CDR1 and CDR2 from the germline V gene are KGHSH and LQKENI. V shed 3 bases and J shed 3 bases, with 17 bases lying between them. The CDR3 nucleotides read TGTGCCAGCTCACCCAGTCGTACGGGGGGGGACACTGAAGCTTTCTTT. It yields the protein CASSPSRTGGDTEAFF. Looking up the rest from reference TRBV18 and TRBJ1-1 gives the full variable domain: NAGVMQNPRHLVRRRGQEARLRCSPMKGHSHVYWYRQLPEEGLKFMVYLQKENIIDESGMPKERFSAEFPKEGPSILRIQQVVRGDSAAYFCASSPSRTGGDTEAFFGQGTRLTVV.